This T cell receptor (beta chain) was identified during a study of OX40 agonist ivuxolimab in advanced cancers. Regarding the complete study: Ivuxolimab was an agonistic, fully human IgG2 monoclonal antibody directed against OX40 (CD134), a costimulatory receptor. Intravenous ivuxolimab was administered to patients every 2 weeks at six dose levels: 0.01, 0.1, 0.3, 1.5, 3 and 10 mg/kg. Among the approximately 54 dose-escalation patients, some 19 had hepatocellular carcinoma, roughly 15 melanoma, 9 renal cell carcinoma and 9 head and neck cancer. In the dose-escalation cohort, 82.7% of patients were male, and the mean age was roughly 60 years, with a range of roughly 20 to 85. Patients were allowed to have had prior anti-PD-1, anti-PD-L1 or anti-CTLA-4 therapy, and approximately 43% of the dose-escalation patients had previously received checkpoint inhibitors. Three dose-escalation patients achieved partial responses, one with hepatocellular carcinoma and two with cutaneous melanoma. The point of sequencing TCRbeta in the periphery was to test whether ivuxolimab changed TCR sequence diversity and drove clonal T-cell expansion. The paper describes the monotherapy dose-escalation part (N ≈ 52 patients) of the phase I trial of ivuxolimab. Study-wide findings and limitations: After ivuxolimab, CD8+ T cells had more expanded clones than CD4+ T cells on average. Low levels of normalized T-cell clonal expansion were also seen in some patients who did not respond. Which antigens the clonally expanded peripheral T cells were specific for was not determined. At doses of 0.1 to 3.0 mg/kg, clonal expansion of both CD4+ and CD8+ blood T cells was observed from baseline to week 6. In the 0.1-3.0 mg/kg groups, partial responders were among the patients with the lowest normalized peripheral clonal expansion, particularly in CD8+ T cells.

Genomic DNA was isolated from the sorted cells so that the TCRbeta CDR3 region could be sequenced. TCRbeta CDR3 regions were sequenced using the immunoSEQ Assay. The source is immuneACCESS, and TCRdb retained only in-frame sequences with V and J called. Part of the clones is not carried over; for the studies checked, unresolved V genes explain less than half of this, and the remainder is unexplained. The sample table lists 50,000 to 75,000 clones, around 86% of them with a count of one. 0.3% to 0.4% of the sample lies in the top ten. Points on this clone: Its antigen remains undetermined. No much larger clonotype is one base removed from it; base qualities were not supplied.

The CDR3 has 13 amino acids, counting the end cysteine and phenylalanine. Only CDR3 DNA is held: 39 bases, read in frame from base 1. V is clipped by 5 bases and J by 8 bases, and the sequence between their germline boundaries is 15 bases long. Per the germline V gene (reference sequence), LNHDA is the CDR1 and SQIVND is the CDR2. Patients with autoimmune disease history or receiving systemic immunosuppression were excluded from the trial. In every dose cohort, peripheral blood was drawn for TCR sequencing at baseline, cycle 4 day 1, and cycle 7 day 1. Samples came from an open-label, multicenter, first-in-human phase I dose-escalation trial of ivuxolimab. The trial enrolled adults with locally advanced or metastatic head and neck squamous cell, hepatocellular, melanoma or renal cell carcinoma. Before TCR sequencing, CD4+ and CD8+ T cells were separately sorted from peripheral blood.

Material: CD4+ or CD8+ T cells sorted from blood, obtained in a trial of the OX40 agonist ivuxolimab. This TCR was recovered from an adult with an advanced solid tumor such as melanoma, head and neck, liver or kidney cancer. Rearrangement joined TRBV19 to TRBJ1-2, with TRBD1 perhaps the D gene, on 6 matching bases. The DNA is TGTGCCAGTAGTGAAGACTTGGGGGCCGGCTACACCTTC. It translates to CASSEDLGAGYTF.